This T cell receptor beta chain originates from a study of blood T cell repertoires in COVID-19. Across the study: Italy, Spain and the United States were the sources of the convalescent and acute COVID-19 samples. T cells, B-cell-depleted T cells, or PBMCs provided the cDNA or gDNA that served as material.

In the original processing: Nucleated cell counts were estimated from reference gene primer amplification. Sequencing was performed with immunoSEQ multiplex PCR; in TCRdb, only in-frame clones are kept and a portion is missing. The D gene and trimming were derived from the DNA, and the V and J assignments and clone size from that table. Of 240,000 or so clones listed, 82% are singletons. This CDR3 comprises 13 residues. With 8 bases clipped from V and 6 bases from J, the junction kept 7 bases outside the gene matches. Germline V gene sequence: CDR1 LNHDA, CDR2 SQIVND (reference sequence). The sample comprised peripheral blood. The chain uses TRBV19 and TRBJ1-2; 9 positions agree with TRBD1. The receptor was isolated from a woman aged 55-70 years with active or convalescent COVID-19. The CDR3 protein is CASRTGTGHGYTF. The CDR3 DNA sequence: TGTGCCAGTCGTACCGGGACAGGGCATGGCTACACCTTC.